This T cell receptor beta chain is drawn from a study of T cells after yellow fever vaccination. Study outcomes and limitations: The study re-detected most primary-vaccination clones after the booster (96% CD4, roughly 91% CD8). CD4 and CD8 compartments shared a small share of clonotypes.

Synthesis of TCR cDNA relied on 5'RACE template switching, which attached a universal primer site and UMIs. Each CDR3 protein gets one entry after TCRdb re-called the 5' RACE reads with MiXCR. The data show roughly 250,000 distinct CDR3 sequences, with roughly 13% seen just once and roughly 0.5% held by the top ten. With regard to this clonotype: Its target is not known.

The clonotype originates from a young man who received the YFV17D yellow fever vaccine. The material was CD4+ T cells sorted from PBMCs, obtained 45 days after the yellow fever booster vaccination.

The CDR3: CASSVGTSGGDLQETQYF. The CDR3 bases are TGTGCCAGCAGCGTGGGGACTAGCGGAGGGGACCTCCAAGAGACCCAGTACTTC. The rearrangement uses TRBV9 and TRBJ2-5; 11 bases are shared with TRBD2. J was trimmed by 1 base and V by 2 bases; bases with no gene match: 10. Germline CDR1 is SGDLS and CDR2 is YYNGEE. The CDR3 totals 18 residues.